The 15 T cell receptor beta chains given below trace back to one sample, sequenced in a study of T cell responses to AZD1222 COVID-19 vaccine. Method: immunoSEQ multiplex PCR; TCRdb's copy keeps in-frame clones and lacks some. This sample has just over 70,000 clones, with less than 85% found just once. The sample in question was peripheral blood, obtained on day 0 of AZD1222 vaccination. All receptors come from an adult in good health.

This clone appeared a few times. This chain connects TRBV2 to TRBJ1-2; D might be TRBD1 (5 bases). The germline CDR1 and CDR2 sequences are SNHLY and FYNNEI. The V end was cut by 9 bases, the J end by 0 bases, with 20 bases between. The CDR3 spans 16 residues. The CDR3 is CARATSNLTANYGYTF. The CDR3 nucleotides are TGTGCCAGAGCAACCTCTAACCTGACAGCTAACTATGGCTACACCTTC.

The gene calls are TRBV12-3 or TRBV12-4 and TRBJ2-7; no clear D. This CDR3 spans 13 amino acids. Trimming removed 7 bases from V and 0 bases from J, with 10 bases in between. The CDR3 loop reads CASTGSLSYEQYF. The CDR3 DNA follows: TGTGCCAGCACGGGTTCCCTCTCCTACGAGCAGTACTTC.

The chain links TRBV3-1 (or the pseudogene TRBV3-2) to TRBJ1-1, with D unresolved. V lost 4 bases, J lost 3 bases, and 15 bases lay in between. Germline CDR1 reads LGHDT; CDR2 reads YNNKEL (reference sequence). The CDR3 is 15 residues long. The CDR3 loop reads CASSRKHSSDTEAFF. The CDR3 DNA sequence: TGTGCCAGCAGCCGTAAACACAGTAGTGACACTGAAGCTTTCTTT.

There are a few counts of this clone. The chain has TRBV6-5 and TRBJ2-2; tentatively, D is TRBD1 or TRBD2 (6 bases each). CDR3 length: 11 residues. CDR1 is MNHEY, CDR2 SVGAGI, per germline. Trimming pared 8 bases from V and 7 bases from J, leaving 8 bases between. The CDR3 loop is CASRGLGELFF. The CDR3 region has the DNA TGTGCCAGCCGGGGGCTCGGGGAGCTGTTTTTT.

The J gene is TRBJ1-2, the V gene TRBV19; the D gene is possibly TRBD1 (5 bases). V was shortened by 5 bases and J by 7 bases, with 26 bases between the two germline ends. In germline, CDR1 is LNHDA, CDR2 SQIVND (reference sequence). CDR3 size: 17 residues. The CDR3: CASSLFAPGAGSGGYTF. The DNA of the CDR3 is TGTGCCAGTAGTCTGTTTGCGCCCGGAGCAGGGAGCGGTGGCTACACCTTC.

The chain is built from TRBV7-6 and TRBJ2-1; 11 nucleotides agree with TRBD2. Germline V gene lookup returns CDR1 SGHVS and CDR2 FNYEAQ. Trimming at V came to 0 bases and at J to 7 bases, leaving 5 bases not matched to a gene. The CDR3 is 16 amino acids. Written as DNA, the CDR3 is TGTGCCAGCAGCTTAGCAACTAGCGGGAGTAAAAATGAGCAGTTCTTC. Translation: CASSLATSGSKNEQFF.

The genes are TRBV5-4 and TRBJ1-2; D might be TRBD1 (6 bases). The germline gives CDR1 SGHNT, CDR2 YYREEE (reference sequence). This CDR3 has 16 residues. The V end lost 4 bases, the J end lost 4 bases, and 20 bases lay between the germline ends. The CDR3 spells CASSPRGAVGGYGYTF. The CDR3 DNA follows: TGTGCCAGCAGCCCCCGGGGGGCAGTCGGAGGCTATGGCTACACCTTC.

This clone has just one count. CDR3 DNA sequence: TGCGCCAGCTCGGGGACTACCAATGAGCAGTTCTTC. Translation gives CASSGTTNEQFF. The gene calls are TRBV10-2 and TRBJ2-1; 7 nucleotides agree with TRBD2. V was clipped by 8 bases and J by 6 bases; unmatched bases: 4. This CDR3 is 12 amino acids long. Per germline, CDR1 WSHSY and CDR2 SAAADI.

The V call is TRBV15, the J call TRBJ1-6; 8 positions agree with TRBD1. Looked up from germline, CDR1 is LNHNV and CDR2 is YYDKDF (reference sequence). CDR3 length: 13 amino acids. The ends lost 11 bases at V and 9 bases at J; junction bases unmatched: 9. The CDR3 coding sequence is TGTGCCTCTTCGACAGGGGAGAGTTCACCCCTCCACTTT. It is translated as CASSTGESSPLHF.

V gene TRBV6-6 combines with J gene TRBJ1-4; no clear D. CDR1 MNHNY and CDR2 SVGAGI come from the germline V gene (reference sequence). This CDR3 has 15 residues. Deletions cut 1 base from V and 3 bases from J, with 9 bases between. CDR3 protein: CASSYWGGANEKLFF. CDR3 bases: TGTGCCAGCAGTTACTGGGGTGGAGCTAATGAAAAACTGTTTTTT.

This clone was seen once. V usage is TRBV7-2 and J usage is TRBJ1-6, with D hard to call. V was cut by 1 base and J by 8 bases, with 12 bases left in between. CDR1 and CDR2 from the germline V gene are SGHTA and FQGNSA. This CDR3 has 15 residues. CDR3: CASSLGYGAHSPLHF. CDR3 DNA sequence: TGTGCCAGCAGCTTAGGGTACGGTGCTCATTCACCCCTCCACTTT. Filled out from reference TRBV7-2 and TRBJ1-6, the complete variable domain reads GAGVSQSPSNKVTEKGKDVELRCDPISGHTALYWYRQSLGQGLEFLIYFQGNSAPDKSGLPSDRFSAERTGGSVSTLTIQRTQQEDSAVYLCASSLGYGAHSPLHFGNGTRLTVT.

The chain uses TRBV6-6 and TRBJ1-5; the D is unclear. The V and J ends lost 5 bases and 1 base respectively, with 12 bases between them. In germline, CDR1 is MNHNY, CDR2 SVGAGI (reference sequence). The CDR3 contains 15 residues. The CDR3 here is CASSQQWESNQPQHF. Here the CDR3 DNA reads TGTGCCAGCAGTCAGCAGTGGGAAAGCAATCAGCCCCAGCATTTT.

The count of this clone is one. The genes are TRBV5-1 and TRBJ2-1, with D perhaps assigned TRBD1 or TRBD2 (5 bases each). The germline gives CDR1 SGHRS, CDR2 YFSETQ. The CDR3 has 15 residues. V was pared by 2 bases and J by 1 base, with 10 bases between. The CDR3 spells CASSFEGPSYNEQFF. The CDR3, as DNA: TGCGCCAGCAGCTTCGAGGGGCCATCCTACAATGAGCAGTTCTTC.

CDR3 sequence reads: CASSFEGLRTDTQYF. CDR3 nucleotides: TGCGCCAGCAGCTTCGAGGGACTCCGCACAGATACGCAGTATTTT. The V gene is TRBV5-1, the J gene TRBJ2-3; possibly TRBD2 for D (6 bases). V was clipped by 2 bases and J by 1 base, with 11 bases between them. The CDR3 contains 15 residues. Looked up from germline, CDR1 is SGHRS and CDR2 is YFSETQ.

The table lists this clone with a count of one. This sequence joins TRBV7-9 and TRBJ1-2, with D perhaps TRBD1 (5 bases). The germline gives CDR1 SEHNR, CDR2 FQNEAQ (reference sequence). V gave up 7 bases and J gave up 1 base, with 16 bases separating them. The CDR3 runs to 15 residues. The CDR3 reads CASTLSGRHNYGYTF. In DNA, the CDR3 is TGTGCCAGCACCCTGTCAGGGCGTCATAACTATGGCTACACCTTC.